The sequence of this T cell receptor (beta chain) was determined in a study of cytomegalovirus exposure and HLA in healthy donors. Study-level information: Ancestry clustering placed 81% of under 450 genotyped donors in the Caucasian-associated cluster. Points from the study as a whole: Available immune exposure information covered CMV serostatus only. The authors excluded some V segments, including TRBV6-2 and TRBV6-3, as indistinguishable.

The study ran its PCR with 60 Vbeta and 13 Jbeta primers. Methods used by the authors: A later analysis counted around 80 million unique TCR beta chains, some 11 million shared. Here immunoSEQ multiplex PCR was the method, and the copy in TCRdb shows in-frame clones only, minus some. Clonal size and the V and J genes are those of that table, whereas D and trimming came from the DNA. The profile shows 110,000 or so clones, approximately 80% of them singletons. Points on this clone: The target antigen is unknown.

Looked up from germline, CDR1 is SEHNR and CDR2 is FQNEAQ (reference sequence). V lost 3 bases to trimming and J lost 2 bases, with 7 bases between them. The CDR3 is 13 amino acids. The sequenced sample consisted of PBMCs. The clonotype was recovered from a woman younger than 45 in good health and CMV-seropositive. The J gene is TRBJ2-5, the V gene TRBV7-9; unclear D gene. CDR3 protein: CASSLFGQETQYF. CDR3 in DNA: TGTGCCAGCAGCTTGTTCGGGCAAGAGACCCAGTACTTC.